This T cell receptor (beta chain) was captured in a study of blood T cells in healthy people across ages. General study results and limits: Older age went with lower TCR beta diversity per million T cells, in a roughly linear way.

As to this clonotype: Its specificity is not known.

It was with a sample-barcoded 5' primer and a J-beta primer mix that a second PCR of about 6 to 11 cycles was run. TCRdb reprocessed the 5' RACE reads via MiXCR and lists one record per CDR3 protein. The sample consists of approximately 770,000 distinct CDR3 sequences, nearly 60% of them appearing once. Per sample, at least 5 micrograms of total RNA were extracted. The sequence derives from a man aged 25 to 40 in good health. Sequencing was carried out using blood.

CDR3 nucleotide sequence: TGCAGTGCTAGAGAGGCGTACGCACAAGAGACCCAGCATTTT. As protein: CSAREAYAQETQHF. The chain links TRBV20-1 to TRBJ1-5; D remains ambiguous. Per the germline V gene, CDR1 is DFQATT and CDR2 is SNEGSKA (reference sequence). This CDR3 is built from 14 residues. Trimming stripped 0 bases from V and 11 bases from J, with 17 bases between.